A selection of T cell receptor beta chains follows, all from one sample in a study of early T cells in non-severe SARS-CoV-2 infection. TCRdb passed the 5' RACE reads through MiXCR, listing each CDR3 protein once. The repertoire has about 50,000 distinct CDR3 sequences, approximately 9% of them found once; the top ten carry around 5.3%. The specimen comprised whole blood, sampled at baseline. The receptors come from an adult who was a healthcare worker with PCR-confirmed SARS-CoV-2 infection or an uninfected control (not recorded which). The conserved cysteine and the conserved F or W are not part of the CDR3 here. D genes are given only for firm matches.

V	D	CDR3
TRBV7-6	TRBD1	ASSSRQGIAKNIQY
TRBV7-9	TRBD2	ASSRRLAGDYEQY
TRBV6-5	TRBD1	ASRRGTGSGSYEQY
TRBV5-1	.	ASSAGLQETQY
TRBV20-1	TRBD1	SARDMGQGEVYGYT
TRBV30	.	AWSRDAHTEAF
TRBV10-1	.	ASSEMGLASDTQY
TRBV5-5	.	ASSAGWYEQY
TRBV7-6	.	ASGPPPTQY
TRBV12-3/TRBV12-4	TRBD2	ASGLRGLAGADNEQF
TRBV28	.	ASSSASTDTQY
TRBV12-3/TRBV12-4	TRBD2	ASSSTTRTRLNYEQY
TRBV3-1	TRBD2	ASSQGDYRTDTQY
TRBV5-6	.	ASSGWAAADTQY
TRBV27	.	ASSRTDGNQPQH
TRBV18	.	ASSRTKGYEQY
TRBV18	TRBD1	ASSPGQASDYGYT
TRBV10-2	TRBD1	ASRDRVGYEQY
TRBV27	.	ASRVFGTDTQY
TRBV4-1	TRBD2	ASSHAYLKSGRAMIEQF
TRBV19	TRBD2	ATKGGASGSYEQF
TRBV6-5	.	ASRYNSNQPQH
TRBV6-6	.	ASSPTGKAGEKLF
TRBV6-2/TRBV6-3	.	AVQETDSLPRSSPLH
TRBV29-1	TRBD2	SVEPGRGYNEQF
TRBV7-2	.	ASSLGRLSYEQY
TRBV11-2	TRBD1	ASSSGTGGLKTQY
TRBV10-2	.	ASKNWRTGELF
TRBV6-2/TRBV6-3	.	ASSRSPAEAF
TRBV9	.	ASSVDTVDEQF
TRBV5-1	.	ASSLVPGPGANVLT